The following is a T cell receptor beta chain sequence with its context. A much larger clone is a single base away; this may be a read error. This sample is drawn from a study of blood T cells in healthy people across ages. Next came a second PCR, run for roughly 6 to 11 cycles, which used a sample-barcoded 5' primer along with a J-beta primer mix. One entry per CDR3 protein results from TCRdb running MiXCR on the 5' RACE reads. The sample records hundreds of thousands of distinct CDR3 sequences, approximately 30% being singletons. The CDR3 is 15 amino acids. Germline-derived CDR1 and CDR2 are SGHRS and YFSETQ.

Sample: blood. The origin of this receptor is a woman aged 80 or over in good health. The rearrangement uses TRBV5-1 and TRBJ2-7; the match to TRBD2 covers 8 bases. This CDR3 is CAGSQDSGGGYEQYF. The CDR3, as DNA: TGCGCCGGCAGCCAGGACTCCGGGGGGGGTTACGAGCAGTACTTC.